The T cell receptor (beta chain) described here comes from a study of T-cell memory formation after mild COVID-19. Regarding the study as a whole: There were some responding clones in pre-infection memory, which suggested that cross-reactive memory had joined.

Details on this clonotype: Antigen specificity is unknown.

One entry per CDR3 protein, called by TCRdb with MiXCR from the 5' RACE reads. The sample lists 7,300 or so distinct CDR3 sequences, 58% occurring once. V was pared by 0 bases and J by 1 base, with 11 bases between. This CDR3 is 16 amino acids long. Germline CDR1 LGHNA, CDR2 YNFKEQ. The sequencing sample was made of PBMCs or a T cell subset sorted from them (not recorded which). The chain is built from TRBV4-2 and TRBJ2-3; D possibly corresponds to TRBD2 (5 bases). The source of this sequence is an adult who had mild COVID-19 (a few samples of this study predate the infection). Cell type and time point are not known. The CDR3 region is CASSQEVQRRTDTQYF. The CDR3 DNA sequence: TGTGCCAGCAGCCAAGAAGTCCAGCGGCGCACAGATACGCAGTATTTT.